Listed here are 11 T cell receptor beta chains from one sample, sequenced in a study of T cell responses to AZD1222 COVID-19 vaccine. The protocol was immunoSEQ multiplex PCR, while the TCRdb copy is restricted to in-frame clones and leaves out a portion. The table records 90,000 to 120,000 clones, 90% to 95% of them present only once. Sequencing was performed on peripheral blood, taken on day 0 of AZD1222 vaccination. These receptor sequences come from an adult in good health.

V gene TRBV2 combines with J gene TRBJ1-4; D remains unclear. The V gene lost 11 bases and the J gene lost 8 bases, with 18 bases spanning the gap. Germline values: CDR1 SNHLY, CDR2 FYNNEI. The CDR3 is made up of 13 amino acids. In DNA form, the CDR3 reads TGTGCCGGCCTTGTATGGGCCGGGGAAAAACTGTTTTTT. Protein: CAGLVWAGEKLFF. Supplemented by reference TRBV2 and TRBJ1-4, the full variable domain reads EPEVTQTPSHQVTQMGQEVILRCVPISNHLYFYWYRQILGQKVEFLVSFYNNEISEKSEIFDDQFSVERPDGSNFTLKIRSTKLEDSAMYFCAGLVWAGEKLFFGSGTQLSVL.

V usage is TRBV7-9 and J usage is TRBJ1-6; 8 nucleotides line up with TRBD1. This CDR3 is built from 16 residues. The V gene end was trimmed by 6 bases and the J gene end by 6 bases; junction bases not matched to a gene: 10. The V gene's germline CDR1 is SEHNR and CDR2 FQNEAQ (reference sequence). This CDR3 reads CASSTGAGGSNSPLHF. DNA for the CDR3: TGTGCCAGCAGTACGGGGGCAGGGGGCTCTAATTCACCCCTCCACTTT. The entire variable domain, with the rest obtained from reference TRBV7-9 and TRBJ1-6, is as follows: DTGVSQNPRHKITKRGQNVTFRCDPISEHNRLYWYRQTLGQGPEFLTYFQNEAQLEKSRLLSDRFSAERPKGSFSTLEIQRTEQGDSAMYLCASSTGAGGSNSPLHFGNGTRLTVT.

This CDR3 reads CSVGTDNNSPLHF. The CDR3 bases are TGCAGCGTTGGTACAGATAATAATTCACCCCTCCACTTT. V gene TRBV29-1 combines with J gene TRBJ1-6; D gene uncertain. The V end lost 4 bases, the J end lost 5 bases, and 9 bases lay between the germline ends. The V gene's germline CDR1 is SQVTM and CDR2 ANQGSEA. The CDR3 consists of 13 residues.

The chain links TRBV7-2 to TRBJ2-3; D is unclear. This CDR3 is 13 amino acids long. CDR1 SGHTA and CDR2 FQGNSA come from the germline V gene. V lost 5 bases and J 3 bases, leaving 9 bases between the germline ends. CDR3 sequence reads: CASSPGGTDTQYF. CDR3 bases: TGTGCCAGCAGCCCCGGCGGTACAGATACGCAGTATTTT.

V gene TRBV6-1 combines with J gene TRBJ2-1; no clear D gene. Germline V gives CDR1 MNHNS, CDR2 SASEGT. Trimming pared 0 bases from V and 4 bases from J, leaving 10 bases between. The CDR3 has 15 residues. The CDR3 sequence: CASSEAVYTYNEQFF. Here the CDR3 DNA reads TGTGCCAGCAGTGAAGCGGTATACACTTACAATGAGCAGTTCTTC.

The chain joins TRBV2 to TRBJ1-2; 7 bases are a match to TRBD1. This CDR3 comprises 12 residues. Trimming removed 8 bases from V and 2 bases from J; junction bases left unmatched: 2. The germline V gene encodes CDR1 SNHLY and CDR2 FYNNEI. The CDR3 DNA sequence: TGTGCCAGCCGGGACAGAAACTATGGCTACACCTTC. Its protein product is CASRDRNYGYTF.

The V gene is TRBV28, the J gene TRBJ1-4, with 9 bases fitting TRBD1. There are 15 residues in the CDR3. Losses at the gene ends were 4 bases for V and 8 bases for J; bases not matched to a gene: 8. Germline assignment: CDR1 MDHEN and CDR2 SYDVKM. The CDR3 DNA is TGTGCCAGCAGTTCCTCCCTTACAGGGGGCGAAAAACTGTTTTTT. This sequence encodes CASSSSLTGGEKLFF.

The chain recombines TRBV6-4 with TRBJ2-3, with D perhaps TRBD1 (5 bases). The CDR3 is 16 residues long. The V gene lost 3 bases and the J gene lost 4 bases, with 17 bases spanning the gap. Germline V gene sequence: CDR1 MRHNA, CDR2 SNTAGT. CDR3: CASSDSINSGSDTQYF. The CDR3 coding sequence is TGTGCCAGCAGTGATTCTATCAACTCAGGGTCAGATACGCAGTATTTT.

The chain uses TRBV12-3 or TRBV12-4 and TRBJ1-2, with 9 bases aligning to TRBD1. The CDR3 length is 13 residues. V shed 5 bases, J shed 7 bases, and the junction held 5 bases outside the gene matches. The CDR3 bases are TGTGCCAGCAGTCTCACAGGGGGCGTTGGCTACACCTTC. It is translated as CASSLTGGVGYTF.

The V call is TRBV7-6, the J call TRBJ2-7, with TRBD1 matching 7 bases. CDR3 length: 14 amino acids. Germline assignment: CDR1 SGHVS and CDR2 FNYEAQ. After removal of 5 bases from V and 2 bases from J, the junction contained 6 bases not matched to a gene. The CDR3 coding sequence is TGTGCCAGCAGCCAGACAGGGTCCCCCTACGAGCAGTACTTC. It yields the protein CASSQTGSPYEQYF. Full variable domain (remainder filled in from reference TRBV7-6 and TRBJ2-7): GAGVSQSPRYKVTKRGQDVALRCDPISGHVSLYWYRQALGQGPEFLTYFNYEAQQDKSGLPNDRFSAERPEGSISTLTIQRTEQRDSAMYRCASSQTGSPYEQYFGPGTRLTVT.

This clone was observed once. This sequence joins TRBV19 and TRBJ2-7; weak D call: TRBD1 (5 bases). CDR3 length: 14 amino acids. Trimming left V 6 bases short and J 3 bases short, with 15 bases between. CDR1 and CDR2 (germline): LNHDA, SQIVND (reference sequence). CDR3 DNA: TGTGCCAGTAGGGACGACAGTCCAAACTACGAGCAGTACTTC. Amino acids: CASRDDSPNYEQYF.